This TCR beta chain was found in a study of beta chain features in type 1 diabetes (dated by TCRdb to 2016 to 2018). As for the study more broadly: No differences in mean age, gender distribution, total cell number or subset yield were found between patients and healthy donors. A total of just under 110,000,000 sorted cells were examined across all samples, and RNA yield correlated strongly with the number of cells per subset. The study compared TCRB repertoires of sorted circulating CD4+ T cell subsets between recently diagnosed type 1 diabetes patients and matched healthy donors. Whereas all 28 donors provided naive and central memory subsets, regulatory and stem cell-like memory subsets were isolated from just 8 patients and roughly eight healthy donors.

All of the isolated RNA was reverse transcribed with the High Capacity cDNA Reverse Transcription Kit, so expressed TCRB transcripts were sequenced. Deep immunoSEQ sequencing was performed on naive, central memory and regulatory T cell samples, with an average of roughly 3.3 million total reads per sample. After sorted cells were lysed in RLT buffer, RNA was extracted with DNase-treated RNeasy Micro or Mini kits, with the choice depending on cell number. Each cell subset was processed separately to prevent cross-contamination, with patient and healthy donor samples processed together. The immunoSEQ multiplex PCR was used to amplify TCRB sequences from cDNA, yielding 87-bp fragments that span the CDR3 region. Sequencing of the amplicons was done on the Illumina HiSeq platform. The paper's processing steps were these. Synthetic template baselines were used to correct PCR bias computationally, reads within Hamming distance 2 were collapsed together, and singletons that could not be merged were discarded. By aligning reads against IMGT, V, D and J genes, CDR3 length, and insertions or deletions at six rearrangement sites were assigned. Within each subset, clonotype counts were normalized to sorted cell number, and only after that were true diversity and Gini coefficients computed with the tcR R package. The overlap coefficient, calculated on TCRB nucleotide sequences, was used to measure repertoire sharing. As a proxy for the pre-selection repertoire, out-of-frame TCRB sequences from naive cells were analyzed. TCRdb took this table from immuneACCESS and kept in-frame rearrangements with V and J called. Such tables lack part of the clones; where checked against another copy, unresolved V genes explain under half of the gap, and the rest is unexplained. That table gives V, J and clone size, and the DNA gave D and trimming. A total of under 950,000 clones appear in this sample, roughly 15% of them only once. The biggest ten clones account for 0.02% to 0.025% of the sample.

Taken from the germline V gene, the CDR1 and CDR2 loops are MNHNS and SASEGT. Taken from cysteine to phenylalanine, the CDR3 has 13 residues. Only the CDR3 DNA is retained, 39 bases long and in frame from the first base. V loses 10 bases at its end and J loses 1 base; junction bases beyond the gene matches: 6. Turning to this clone: Its specific antigen is unknown. Base qualities were left out, and no much larger clone turns up one base away.

Study-wide conclusions, independent of this receptor: Type 1 diabetes patients showed a moderate but significant shortening of TCRB CDR3 length in all four CD4+ subsets. Shorter templates might have been favored by PCR, but patient and control samples were amplified and corrected together, so both groups would have been affected equally by any skew. Because the HLA sub-analyses included only small numbers of individuals, any influence of HLA type on TCRB rearrangement was left unresolved. At VDJ recombination sites, patients with type 1 diabetes made fewer insertions and deleted more nucleotides, a pattern implying thymic rearrangement abnormalities. Naive, central memory and regulatory TCRB repertoires appeared to be more similar among patients than among healthy donors. Sequencing cDNA rather than genomic DNA could over-represent highly expressing activated cells, although activation and CD3 levels did not differ between groups.

From each donor, a single peripheral blood sample of approximately 120 mL on average was drawn into heparinised tubes. Naive, central memory, regulatory and stem cell-like memory CD4+ T cells were sorted on a BD FACSAria II using a panel including CD45RO, CCR7, CD25, CD127, CD95 and CD27. All sorted populations exceeded 95% purity. PBMCs were isolated immediately by Lymphoprep density gradient centrifugation and stained directly without culture. To minimize batch effects, samples were stained and sorted in pairs, one healthy donor with one patient per experiment. Sequenced input: naive CD4+ T cells from blood. Explained via the paper, the cell subset or site label denotes: true naive CD4+ T cells. Recombination joined TRBV6-1 with TRBJ1-1; 7 junctional bases match TRBD1. This TCR derives from a woman younger than 30 in good health. The CDR3 region has the sequence CATDDRANTEAFF. The nucleotide sequence reads as follows: TGTGCCACGGATGACAGGGCGAACACTGAAGCTTTCTTT.